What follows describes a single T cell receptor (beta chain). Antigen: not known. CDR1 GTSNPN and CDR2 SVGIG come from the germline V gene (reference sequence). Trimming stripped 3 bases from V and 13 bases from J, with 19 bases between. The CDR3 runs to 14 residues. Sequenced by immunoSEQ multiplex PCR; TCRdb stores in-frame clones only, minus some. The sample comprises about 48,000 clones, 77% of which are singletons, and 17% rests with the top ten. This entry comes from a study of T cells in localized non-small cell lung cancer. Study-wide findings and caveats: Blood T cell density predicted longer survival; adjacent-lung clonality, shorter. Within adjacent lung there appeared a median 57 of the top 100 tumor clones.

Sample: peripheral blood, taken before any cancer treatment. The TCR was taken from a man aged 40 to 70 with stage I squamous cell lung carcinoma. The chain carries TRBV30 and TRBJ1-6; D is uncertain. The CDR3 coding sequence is TGTGCCTGGAGAACGGGGAGTGCGGCCTTCCCCCTCCACTTT. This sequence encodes CAWRTGSAAFPLHF. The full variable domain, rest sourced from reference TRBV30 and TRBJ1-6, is SQTIHQWPATLVQPVGSPLSLECTVEGTSNPNLYWYRQAAGRGLQLLFYSVGIGQISSEVPQNLSASRPQDRQFILSSKKLLLSDSGFYLCAWRTGSAAFPLHFGNGTRLTVT.